This T cell receptor (beta chain) is drawn from a study of CD8+ T cells in alopecia areata. Study results and limitations: Given one nonresponder, whether baseline CD8+ expansion relates to response remains uncertain. It was less clear whether patients shared TCRs than it was in mice, possibly because of HLA. It was lesional scalp, especially alopecia totalis/universalis, that showed higher clonality than normal scalp.

Treatment meaning: oral pan-JAK inhibitor, 5-10 mg twice daily. Peripheral blood and lesional scalp punch biopsies were taken from alopecia areata patients. RNA was isolated and reverse transcribed to cDNA, the sequencing template. Libraries were prepared by immunoSEQ multiplex PCR; TCRdb keeps only in-frame clonotypes and omits some of them. The sample carries 110,000 to 150,000 clones, roughly 80% recorded once. V was cut by 0 bases and J by 5 bases, with 17 bases left in between. CDR1 and CDR2 (germline): SQVTM, ANQGSEA. CDR3 length: 16 residues. A note on this clone: Its target is not known.

This specimen was CD8+ T cells sorted from blood, taken at week 4, from a patient treated with tofacitinib. The chain uses TRBV29-1 and TRBJ2-1, with D perhaps matching TRBD1 (6 bases). The TCR sequence derives from a human donor with alopecia areata. The CDR3 reads CSVEDNSGVADNEQFF. The CDR3 nucleotides are TGCAGCGTTGAAGATAACTCAGGGGTCGCTGACAATGAGCAGTTCTTC.